This T cell receptor (beta chain) comes out of a study of T cell repertoires in cytomegalovirus infection. Study information: CMV infection plus the matching HLA type was flagged by public TCR beta signatures. Findings of the study overall: Identification of carriers of CMV plus the relevant HLA was achieved through cumulative public TCR beta family frequency.

TCRdb called the reads again in MiXCR, with one record for every CDR3 protein. The sample consists of 250,000 to 350,000 distinct CDR3 sequences, roughly 26% of them appearing once. This clonotype came up a few times. No antigen is known for it. The V segment lost 5 bases and the J segment 7 bases; nucleotides outside the gene matches: 3. This CDR3 is 13 amino acids long. CDR1 is SGHTA, CDR2 FQGNSA, per germline. The sample comprised PBMCs. The sequence came from a human donor in good health (CMV status not recorded). Some clones in this sample may be carry-over from other donors' samples. This chain joins TRBV7-2 and TRBJ2-2; TRBD2 agrees at 8 bases. The CDR3 coding sequence is TGTGCCAGCAGCCTCCTAGCGGGCGGGGAGCTGTTTTTT. It is translated as CASSLLAGGELFF.